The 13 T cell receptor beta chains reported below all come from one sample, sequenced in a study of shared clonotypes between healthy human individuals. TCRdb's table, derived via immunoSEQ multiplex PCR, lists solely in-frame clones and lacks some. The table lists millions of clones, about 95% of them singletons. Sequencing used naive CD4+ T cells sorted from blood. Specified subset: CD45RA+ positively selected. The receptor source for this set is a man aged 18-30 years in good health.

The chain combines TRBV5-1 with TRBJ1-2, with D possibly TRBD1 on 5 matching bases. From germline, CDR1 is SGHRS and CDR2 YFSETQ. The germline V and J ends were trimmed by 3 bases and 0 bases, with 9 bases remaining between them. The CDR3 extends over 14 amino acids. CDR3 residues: CASSSEQANYGYTF. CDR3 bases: TGCGCCAGCAGCTCGGAACAGGCTAACTATGGCTACACCTTC. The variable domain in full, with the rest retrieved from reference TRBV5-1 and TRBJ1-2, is KAGVTQTPRYLIKTRGQQVTLSCSPISGHRSVSWYQQTPGQGLQFLFEYFSETQRNKGNFPGRFSGRQFSNSRSEMNVSTLELGDSALYLCASSSEQANYGYTFGSGTRLTVV.

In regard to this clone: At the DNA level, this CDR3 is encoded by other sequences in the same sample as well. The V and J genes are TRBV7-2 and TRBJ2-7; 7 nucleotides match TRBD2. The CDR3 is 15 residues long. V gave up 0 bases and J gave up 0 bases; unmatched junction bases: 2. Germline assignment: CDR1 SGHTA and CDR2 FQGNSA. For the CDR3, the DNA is TGTGCCAGCAGCTTAGCGACGGGAGGCTCCTACGAGCAGTACTTC. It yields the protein CASSLATGGSYEQYF.

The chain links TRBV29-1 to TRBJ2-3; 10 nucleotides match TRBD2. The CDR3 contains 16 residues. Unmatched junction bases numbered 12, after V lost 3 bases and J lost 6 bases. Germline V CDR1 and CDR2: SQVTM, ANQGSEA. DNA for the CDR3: TGCAGCGTTGACCGGCAGTCTAGCGGGGGTGCGGATACGCAGTATTTT. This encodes CSVDRQSSGGADTQYF.

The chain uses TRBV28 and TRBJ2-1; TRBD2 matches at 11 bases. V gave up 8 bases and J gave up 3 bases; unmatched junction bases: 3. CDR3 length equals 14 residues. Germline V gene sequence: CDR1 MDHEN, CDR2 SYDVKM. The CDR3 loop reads CASYSGGDYNEQFF. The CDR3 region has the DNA TGTGCCAGCTATAGCGGGGGGGACTACAATGAGCAGTTCTTC.

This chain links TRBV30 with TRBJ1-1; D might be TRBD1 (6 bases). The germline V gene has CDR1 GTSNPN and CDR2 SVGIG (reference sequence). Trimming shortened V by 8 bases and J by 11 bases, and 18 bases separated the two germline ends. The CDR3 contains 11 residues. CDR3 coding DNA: TGTGCCGGGGGCGAGCCCTTTGTGGCTTTCTTT. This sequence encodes CAGGEPFVAFF.

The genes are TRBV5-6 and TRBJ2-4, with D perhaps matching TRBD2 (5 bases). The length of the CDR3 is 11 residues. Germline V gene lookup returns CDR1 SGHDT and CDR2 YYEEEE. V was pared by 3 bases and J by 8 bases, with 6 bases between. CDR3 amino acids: CASSSGDIQYF. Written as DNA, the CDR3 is TGTGCCAGCAGCTCCGGGGACATTCAGTACTTC.

The CDR3 nucleotides are TGTGCCAGCAGACAGGGGGGCTCTGGAAACACCATATATTTT. Protein sequence: CASRQGGSGNTIYF. This chain uses TRBV27 with TRBJ1-3; 8 nucleotides line up with TRBD1. Germline V lookup: CDR1 MNHEY, CDR2 SMNVEV (reference sequence). The J segment lost 0 bases and the V segment lost 6 bases, leaving 1 base of the junction unmatched. CDR3 length equals 14 residues.

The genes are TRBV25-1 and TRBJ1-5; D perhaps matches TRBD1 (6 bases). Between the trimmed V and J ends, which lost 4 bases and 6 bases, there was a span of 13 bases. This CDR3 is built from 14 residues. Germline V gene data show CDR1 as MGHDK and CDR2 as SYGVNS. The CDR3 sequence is CASSGGKGGQPQHF. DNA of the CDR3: TGTGCCAGCAGTGGCGGGAAGGGGGGTCAGCCCCAGCATTTT.

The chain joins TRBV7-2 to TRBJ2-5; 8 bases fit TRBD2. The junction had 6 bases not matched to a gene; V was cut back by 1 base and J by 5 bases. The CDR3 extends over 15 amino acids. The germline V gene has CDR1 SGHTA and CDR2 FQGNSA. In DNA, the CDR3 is TGTGCCAGCAGCTTAGTAACGGGGGGGCGGGAGACCCAGTACTTC. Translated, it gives CASSLVTGGRETQYF.

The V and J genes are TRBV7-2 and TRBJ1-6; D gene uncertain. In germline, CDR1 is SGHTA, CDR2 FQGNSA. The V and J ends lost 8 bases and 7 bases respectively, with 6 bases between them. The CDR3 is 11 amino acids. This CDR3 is CASGLNSPLHF. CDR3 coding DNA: TGTGCCAGCGGGCTCAATTCACCCCTCCACTTT.

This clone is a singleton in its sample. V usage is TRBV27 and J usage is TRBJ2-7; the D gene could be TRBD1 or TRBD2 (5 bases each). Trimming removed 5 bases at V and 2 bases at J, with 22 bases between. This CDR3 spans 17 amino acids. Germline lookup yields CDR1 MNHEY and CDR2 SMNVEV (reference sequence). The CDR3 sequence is CASSPRRLGAPAYEQYF. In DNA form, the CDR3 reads TGTGCCAGCAGTCCACGGAGACTCGGGGCACCTGCCTACGAGCAGTACTTC.

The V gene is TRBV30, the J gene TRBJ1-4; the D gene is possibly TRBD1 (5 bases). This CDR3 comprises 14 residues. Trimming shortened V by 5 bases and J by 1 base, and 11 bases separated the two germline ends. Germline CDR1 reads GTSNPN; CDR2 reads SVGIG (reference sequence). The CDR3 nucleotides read TGTGCCTGGTCCCCGGGGGTAACTAATGAAAAACTGTTTTTT. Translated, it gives CAWSPGVTNEKLFF.

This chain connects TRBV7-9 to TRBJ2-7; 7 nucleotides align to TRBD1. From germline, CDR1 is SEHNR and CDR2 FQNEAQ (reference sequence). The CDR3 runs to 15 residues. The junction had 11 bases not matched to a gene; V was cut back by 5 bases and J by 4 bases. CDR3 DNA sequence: TGTGCCAGCAGCCCTTACCGGGACAGTTCGTACGAGCAGTACTTC. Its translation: CASSPYRDSSYEQYF.